A single sample is the source of the 22 T cell receptor beta chains below, sequenced in a study of T cells in tuberculosis. Time point here: new active TB diagnosis, blood taken before or within 7 days of starting treatment. Libraries were prepared by immunoSEQ multiplex PCR; TCRdb keeps only in-frame clonotypes and omits some of them. In the table there are tens of thousands of clones, 92% of which are singletons. Here the sequenced sample was PBMCs, taken at tuberculosis diagnosis. Every receptor here comes from an adult with tuberculosis.

V usage is TRBV30 and J usage is TRBJ1-2; D call uncertain. This CDR3 contains 13 residues. Trimming removed 2 bases from V and 4 bases from J, with 11 bases in between. Germline CDR1 and CDR2: GTSNPN and SVGIG (reference sequence). The CDR3 region has the DNA TGTGCCTGGAGTTTACCAAGCCCCTATGGCTACACCTTC. As protein: CAWSLPSPYGYTF.

The CDR3 sequence is CASSPGRGTEAFF. DNA for the CDR3: TGTGCCAGCAGCCCCGGGAGGGGGACTGAAGCTTTCTTT. The rearrangement uses TRBV6-5 and TRBJ1-1, with D maybe TRBD1 (6 bases). The V and J ends lost 6 bases and 5 bases respectively, with 13 bases between them. From germline, CDR1 is MNHEY and CDR2 SVGAGI. This CDR3 is built from 13 residues.

Sample share makes this clone medium-sized. This rearrangement joins TRBV11-2 to TRBJ2-7; D is perhaps TRBD1 (6 bases). CDR1 is SGHAT and CDR2 is FQNNGV in the germline V gene. V was clipped by 5 bases and J by 1 base, with 9 bases between them. The CDR3 length is 13 residues. The CDR3 is CASSPGASYEQYF. The CDR3 region has the DNA TGTGCCAGCAGCCCAGGGGCGTCCTACGAGCAGTACTTC. Combining the CDR3 with reference TRBV11-2 and TRBJ2-7 gives the whole variable domain EAGVAQSPRYKIIEKRQSVAFWCNPISGHATLYWYQQILGQGPKLLIQFQNNGVVDDSQLPKDRFSAERLKGVDSTLKIQPAKLEDSAVYLCASSPGASYEQYFGPGTRLTVT.

The chain employs TRBV2 and TRBJ2-7; 12 bases line up with TRBD2. V shed 3 bases and J 5 bases; nucleotides not matched to a gene: 2. Looked up from germline, CDR1 is SNHLY and CDR2 is FYNNEI. The CDR3 length is 14 residues. The CDR3 DNA follows: TGTGCCAGCAGTGAGACTAGCGGGAGTGACGAGCAGTACTTC. Encoded protein: CASSETSGSDEQYF.

The rearrangement uses TRBV4-3 and TRBJ2-1; no firm D call. Per germline, CDR1 LGHNA and CDR2 YSLEER. The CDR3 covers 15 residues. The ends were cut back, 1 base at V and 0 bases at J, with 7 bases in the middle. CDR3 nucleotide sequence: TGCGCCAGCAGCCAAGTGTCCAGCTCCTACAATGAGCAGTTCTTC. It is translated as CASSQVSSSYNEQFF.

This chain connects TRBV19 to TRBJ2-1; 11 bases fit TRBD2. This CDR3 contains 15 residues. The V gene end was trimmed by 2 bases and the J gene end by 9 bases; junction bases not matched to a gene: 6. Germline V gene data show CDR1 as LNHDA and CDR2 as SQIVND (reference sequence). The CDR3, as DNA: TGTGCCAGTAGTATACCACTAGCGGGAGTGGGTGAGCAGTTCTTC. Translation gives CASSIPLAGVGEQFF.

The V call is TRBV9, the J call TRBJ1-1, with unresolved D. V was clipped by 0 bases and J by 1 base, with 7 bases between them. Looked up from germline, CDR1 is SGDLS and CDR2 is YYNGEE. The CDR3 consists of 14 residues. CDR3 DNA: TGTGCCAGCAGCGTAGGTACTGGGAACACTGAAGCTTTCTTT. Amino acids: CASSVGTGNTEAFF. Looking up the rest from reference TRBV9 and TRBJ1-1 gives the full variable domain: DSGVTQTPKHLITATGQRVTLRCSPRSGDLSVYWYQQSLDQGLQFLIQYYNGEERAKGNILERFSAQQFPDLHSELNLSSLELGDSALYFCASSVGTGNTEAFFGQGTRLTVV.

CDR3 nucleotide sequence: TGTGCCAGCAGCTTGAACTTGAACACTGAAGCTTTCTTT. It encodes CASSLNLNTEAFF. The gene calls are TRBV5-4 and TRBJ1-1, with D unresolved. Trimming pared 1 base from V and 0 bases from J, leaving 4 bases between. The CDR3 totals 13 residues. Per germline, CDR1 SGHNT and CDR2 YYREEE (reference sequence).

The rearrangement uses TRBV27 and TRBJ2-2; D is possibly TRBD1 (6 bases). Trimming shortened V by 5 bases and J by 0 bases, and 19 bases separated the two germline ends. The CDR3 length is 18 residues. Germline CDR1 is MNHEY and CDR2 is SMNVEV (reference sequence). Written as DNA, the CDR3 is TGTGCCAGCAGTCGTACAGGGAAATCCGTCTCGAACACCGGGGAGCTGTTTTTT. The encoded protein is CASSRTGKSVSNTGELFF.

The V gene is TRBV19, the J gene TRBJ1-3; D gene ambiguous. V lost 5 bases and J 6 bases, leaving 8 bases between the germline ends. This CDR3 contains 12 residues. Germline V gene data show CDR1 as LNHDA and CDR2 as SQIVND (reference sequence). The CDR3 nucleotides read TGTGCCAGTAGTGCGGCCATAAACACCATATATTTT. As protein: CASSAAINTIYF.

The chain couples TRBV19 to TRBJ2-7, with 9 positions matching TRBD1. The CDR3 spans 14 residues. V lost 3 bases, J lost 7 bases, and 7 bases stayed unmatched. Germline V gene data show CDR1 as LNHDA and CDR2 as SQIVND (reference sequence). For the CDR3, the DNA is TGTGCCAGTAGTATTTCCGGGACAGGGAAAGAGCAGTACTTC. Its translation is CASSISGTGKEQYF.

This clone was counted a few times. J is TRBJ2-1 and V is TRBV4-2, with 12 bases lining up with TRBD2. Germline assignment: CDR1 LGHNA and CDR2 YNFKEQ. V was clipped by 0 bases and J by 8 bases; unmatched bases: 2. The CDR3 sequence is 15 residues long. The CDR3 coding sequence is TGTGCCAGCAGCCAAGAGCGACTAGCGGGAGATGAGCAGTTCTTC. This codes for CASSQERLAGDEQFF.

This clone turned up a few times. The gene calls are TRBV7-2 and TRBJ2-3, with D possibly matching TRBD2 (6 bases). The CDR3 loop spans 14 amino acids. The ends were cut back, 1 base at V and 4 bases at J, with 9 bases in the middle. The germline V gene encodes CDR1 SGHTA and CDR2 FQGNSA. The CDR3 reads CASSLVWGADTQYF. As DNA, the CDR3 is TGTGCCAGCAGCTTAGTTTGGGGGGCAGATACGCAGTATTTT.

The chain employs TRBV27 and TRBJ2-7; 16 nucleotides agree with TRBD2. CDR3 length: 18 amino acids. V lost 2 bases, J lost 1 base, and 5 bases stayed unmatched. Germline assignment: CDR1 MNHEY and CDR2 SMNVEV (reference sequence). This CDR3 is CASSLMGLAGGESYEQYF. CDR3 nucleotides: TGTGCCAGCAGTTTAATGGGACTAGCGGGAGGGGAATCCTACGAGCAGTACTTC.

This rearrangement joins TRBV2 to TRBJ1-6; unclear D gene. CDR3 size: 18 residues. Germline V gives CDR1 SNHLY, CDR2 FYNNEI. The germline V and J ends were trimmed by 6 bases and 5 bases, with 23 bases remaining between them. CDR3 DNA sequence: TGTGCCAGCAGGCCCGGCGGCTTAACTGGGTACAATAATTCACCCCTCCACTTT. Its translation: CASRPGGLTGYNNSPLHF. Full variable domain (remainder filled in from reference TRBV2 and TRBJ1-6): EPEVTQTPSHQVTQMGQEVILRCVPISNHLYFYWYRQILGQKVEFLVSFYNNEISEKSEIFDDQFSVERPDGSNFTLKIRSTKLEDSAMYFCASRPGGLTGYNNSPLHFGNGTRLTVT.

The chain joins TRBV20-1 to TRBJ1-3; D uncertain. This CDR3 spans 11 amino acids. V was pared by 3 bases and J by 8 bases, with 8 bases between. In germline, CDR1 is DFQATT, CDR2 SNEGSKA (reference sequence). The CDR3 spells CSASERDTIYF. The CDR3 nucleotides are TGCAGTGCTAGTGAACGGGACACCATATATTTT.

The chain recombines TRBV13 with TRBJ2-1; 8 bases align to TRBD1. The CDR3 loop spans 15 amino acids. V was pared by 6 bases and J by 8 bases, with 12 bases of the junction left unmatched. CDR1 is PRHDT, CDR2 FYEKMQ, per germline (reference sequence). CDR3: CASSPGQGRGDEQFF. The CDR3 bases are TGTGCCAGCAGTCCAGGACAGGGAAGGGGCGATGAGCAGTTCTTC. Full variable domain (missing parts from reference TRBV13 and TRBJ2-1): AAGVIQSPRHLIKEKRETATLKCYPIPRHDTVYWYQQGPGQDPQFLISFYEKMQSDKGSIPDRFSAQQFSDYHSELNMSSLELGDSALYFCASSPGQGRGDEQFFGPGTRLTVL.

The chain links TRBV18 to TRBJ2-7; weak D call: TRBD1 (6 bases). This CDR3 is 14 amino acids long. Trimming removed 1 base from V and 1 base from J, with 8 bases in between. Germline lookup yields CDR1 KGHSH and CDR2 LQKENI. The CDR3 spells CASSPQGQSYEQYF. DNA for the CDR3: TGTGCCAGCTCACCACAGGGACAATCCTACGAGCAGTACTTC.

V usage is TRBV2 and J usage is TRBJ2-1; 8 nucleotides align to TRBD1. Trimming removed 4 bases from V and 6 bases from J; junction bases left unmatched: 5. The CDR3 length is 14 residues. Germline V CDR1 and CDR2: SNHLY, FYNNEI. In nucleotides, the CDR3 is TGTGCCAGCAGTGGAAATACAGGGGGCAATGAGCAGTTCTTC. Translating it yields CASSGNTGGNEQFF. The full variable domain, with the rest looked up from reference TRBV2 and TRBJ2-1, is EPEVTQTPSHQVTQMGQEVILRCVPISNHLYFYWYRQILGQKVEFLVSFYNNEISEKSEIFDDQFSVERPDGSNFTLKIRSTKLEDSAMYFCASSGNTGGNEQFFGPGTRLTVL.

The chain employs TRBV2 and TRBJ2-1; possible D gene TRBD1, 6 bases. CDR1 SNHLY and CDR2 FYNNEI come from the germline V gene. The CDR3 spans 13 residues. The V and J ends lost 5 bases and 9 bases respectively, with 14 bases between them. The CDR3 DNA reads as TGTGCCAGCAGTCCTGACAGGATGGGTGAGCAGTTCTTC. This sequence encodes CASSPDRMGEQFF.

J is TRBJ1-4 and V is TRBV5-1; 12 bases agree with TRBD1. V was pared by 4 bases and J by 3 bases, with 7 bases of the junction left unmatched. The CDR3 is made up of 17 amino acids. Germline V CDR1 and CDR2: SGHRS, YFSETQ. The CDR3 DNA is TGCGCCAGCAGCCTAGGGACAGGGGGCTCGGCTAATGAAAAACTGTTTTTT. Amino acid sequence: CASSLGTGGSANEKLFF.

The rearrangement links TRBV30 to TRBJ2-7; possible D gene TRBD2, 6 bases. Trimming took 1 base from V and 4 from J, leaving 11 bases between them. The germline V gene encodes CDR1 GTSNPN and CDR2 SVGIG (reference sequence). The CDR3 runs to 13 residues. The CDR3 nucleotides read TGTGCCTGGAGTGAGGGACTGCGTTACGAGCAGTACTTC. The encoded protein is CAWSEGLRYEQYF.